One sample yielded the 25 T cell receptor beta chains listed below, sequenced in a study of blood T cell repertoires in COVID-19 (dated by TCRdb to 2018 to 2021). The library was made by the immunoSEQ multiplex PCR assay. Sourced from immuneACCESS, this table was stored by TCRdb with only in-frame sequences that have V and J called. A share of the clones is absent; for the studies checked, an unresolved V gene accounts for under half, and the remainder has no known explanation. This sample comprises approximately 280,000 clones, approximately 84% of them detected only once. More than 1.2% of the sample is taken by the ten largest. What was sequenced was peripheral blood. The receptors derive from a human donor with COVID-19, enrolled during active disease. The donor label of this sample is uncertain.

V is TRBV6-6 and J is TRBJ2-1, with 11 bases that match TRBD2. V was clipped by 5 bases and J by 0 bases; unmatched bases: 18. From germline, CDR1 is MNHNY and CDR2 SVGAGI (reference sequence). CDR3 length: 21 amino acids. As DNA, the CDR3 is TGTGCCAGCAGTCCTCGGAAAGGGCTAGCGGGAGGCGACCTCTCCTACAATGAGCAGTTCTTC. Protein: CASSPRKGLAGGDLSYNEQFF.

The chain has TRBV7-3 and TRBJ2-5; TRBD1 agrees at 7 bases. CDR1 and CDR2 from the germline V gene are SGHTA and FQGTGA. V lost 5 bases to trimming and J lost 4 bases; unmatched junction nucleotides: 7. The CDR3 loop spans 14 amino acids. The CDR3 DNA reads as TGTGCCAGCAGCCCACAGGGGAGTGGAGAGACCCAGTACTTC. Translation gives CASSPQGSGETQYF.

The rearrangement uses TRBV5-1 and TRBJ2-7; 13 positions match TRBD2. The CDR3 sequence is 15 residues long. V lost 4 bases, J lost 7 bases, and 8 bases stayed unmatched. Per germline, CDR1 SGHRS and CDR2 YFSETQ. The CDR3: CASSQTSGRAGEQYF. CDR3 nucleotide sequence: TGCGCCAGCAGCCAAACTAGCGGGAGGGCAGGGGAGCAGTACTTC.

This sequence joins TRBV9 and TRBJ2-2; 10 positions agree with TRBD1. The CDR3 contains 15 residues. Unmatched junction bases numbered 6, after V lost 4 bases and J lost 6 bases. Germline V gene sequence: CDR1 SGDLS, CDR2 YYNGEE. The DNA for the CDR3 is TGTGCCAGCAGCACTGGGACAGGGGAGGCCGGGGAGCTGTTTTTT. Translated, it gives CASSTGTGEAGELFF. Drawing the rest from reference TRBV9 and TRBJ2-2, the complete variable domain is DSGVTQTPKHLITATGQRVTLRCSPRSGDLSVYWYQQSLDQGLQFLIQYYNGEERAKGNILERFSAQQFPDLHSELNLSSLELGDSALYFCASSTGTGEAGELFFGEGSRLTVL.

The sample holds a few counts of this clone. At one end the junction does not follow the germline gene, possibly because of a read error. This sequence joins TRBV12-3 or TRBV12-4 and TRBJ1-1; D ambiguous. The CDR3 totals 13 residues. This chain's CDR3 is CASSLGGVTEAFF. DNA of the CDR3: TGTGCCAGCAGCTTAGGCGGGGTGACTGAAGCTTTCTTT.

The chain combines TRBV2 with TRBJ2-2; 11 bases align to TRBD2. Per germline, CDR1 SNHLY and CDR2 FYNNEI. The CDR3 is 15 residues long. The V gene end was trimmed by 5 bases and the J gene end by 5 bases; junction bases not matched to a gene: 4. The CDR3 bases are TGTGCCAGCAGTCTACTAGCGGGAGAGACCGGGGAGCTGTTTTTT. Residues: CASSLLAGETGELFF.

V gene TRBV6-5 combines with J gene TRBJ2-1; 7 bases are shared with TRBD1. Germline assignment: CDR1 MNHEY and CDR2 SVGAGI. CDR3 length: 14 residues. V shed 0 bases, J shed 10 bases, and the junction held 6 bases outside the gene matches. DNA for the CDR3: TGTGCCAGCAGTTACTCGAGAGGGGGCAGCGAGCAGTTCTTC. The encoded protein is CASSYSRGGSEQFF.

The J gene is TRBJ1-1, the V gene TRBV18, with 9 bases that match TRBD1. CDR1 is KGHSH, CDR2 LQKENI, per germline. The J segment lost 3 bases and the V segment lost 3 bases, leaving 5 bases of the junction unmatched. The length of the CDR3 is 15 residues. The CDR3 protein is CASSPIQGADTEAFF. CDR3 nucleotide sequence: TGTGCCAGCTCACCCATACAGGGGGCGGACACTGAAGCTTTCTTT.

This clone was seen a few times. The chain couples TRBV19 to TRBJ2-5, with D tentatively TRBD2 (5 bases). The CDR3 runs to 13 residues. Germline V lookup: CDR1 LNHDA, CDR2 SQIVND (reference sequence). V was clipped by 3 bases and J by 0 bases, with 5 bases between them. CDR3 sequence: CASSIGDQETQYF. In DNA, the CDR3 is TGTGCCAGTAGTATCGGGGACCAAGAGACCCAGTACTTC.

The chain has TRBV19 and TRBJ1-3, with TRBD1 matching over 8 bases. V was pared by 7 bases and J by 4 bases, with 6 bases of the junction left unmatched. This CDR3 region has 14 residues. Germline CDR1 LNHDA, CDR2 SQIVND (reference sequence). CDR3: CASTTGEVGNTIYF. The DNA for the CDR3 is TGTGCCAGTACGACAGGGGAGGTCGGAAACACCATATATTTT.

Concerning this clone: Different DNA sequences within this sample yield the same CDR3. This chain uses TRBV11-2 with TRBJ1-2; 7 bases are a match to TRBD1. This CDR3 has 12 residues. Per germline, CDR1 SGHAT and CDR2 FQNNGV. The ends lost 1 base at V and 8 bases at J; junction bases unmatched: 1. The chain's CDR3 is CASSLAGGGYTF. Written as DNA, the CDR3 is TGTGCCAGCAGCTTAGCAGGGGGAGGCTACACCTTC.

This clone was observed a few times. V and J are TRBV9 and TRBJ2-6; no definite D call. V gave up 0 bases and J gave up 0 bases, with 7 bases separating them. The germline gives CDR1 SGDLS, CDR2 YYNGEE. The CDR3 loop spans 16 amino acids. CDR3 loop: CASSVAVTSGANVLTF. CDR3 nucleotide sequence: TGTGCCAGCAGCGTAGCAGTTACCTCTGGGGCCAACGTCCTGACTTTC.

V gene TRBV25-1 combines with J gene TRBJ2-3; maybe TRBD1 (5 bases). CDR3 length equals 15 residues. Between the trimmed V and J ends, which lost 6 bases and 2 bases, there was a span of 15 bases. Germline lookup yields CDR1 MGHDK and CDR2 SYGVNS. CDR3 coding DNA: TGTGCCAGCAGCGATTGGGGCGCTCTCACAGATACGCAGTATTTT. Protein product: CASSDWGALTDTQYF.

This clone was seen once. The chain has TRBV6-1 and TRBJ2-7; 10 nucleotides agree with TRBD1. CDR1 MNHNS and CDR2 SASEGT come from the germline V gene. The CDR3 runs to 17 residues. V was pared by 1 base and J by 5 bases, with 11 bases of the junction left unmatched. This CDR3 reads CASSEGTGGYEDNEQYF. The DNA of the CDR3 is TGTGCCAGCAGTGAAGGGACAGGGGGATATGAGGACAACGAGCAGTACTTC.

The chain joins TRBV7-9 to TRBJ2-7; TRBD1 aligns across 7 bases. This CDR3 is 14 amino acids long. V lost 5 bases, J lost 6 bases, and 10 bases stayed unmatched. Germline lookup yields CDR1 SEHNR and CDR2 FQNEAQ (reference sequence). In nucleotides, the CDR3 is TGTGCCAGCAGCCCCGGGACAGCTGTGAGCGAGCAGTACTTC. It specifies CASSPGTAVSEQYF.

The chain carries TRBV11-2 and TRBJ2-1, with 9 bases fitting TRBD2. CDR3 length: 15 amino acids. Germline CDR1 and CDR2: SGHAT and FQNNGV. V shed 5 bases and J 2 bases; nucleotides not matched to a gene: 4. CDR3 nucleotide sequence: TGTGCCAGCAGCCGAGCGGGAGGTGCCTACAATGAGCAGTTCTTC. The encoded protein is CASSRAGGAYNEQFF.

This clone was counted between two and nine times. V and J are TRBV5-6 and TRBJ1-4; D remains ambiguous. The V end lost 2 bases, the J end lost 6 bases, and 11 bases lay between the germline ends. The CDR3 is 14 amino acids. Germline values: CDR1 SGHDT, CDR2 YYEEEE. The DNA for the CDR3 is TGTGCCAGCAGCTTCCTTCGGTTCGATGAAAAACTGTTTTTT. Residues: CASSFLRFDEKLFF.

The chain uses TRBV7-2 and TRBJ2-7; 10 positions match TRBD2. The germline V gene has CDR1 SGHTA and CDR2 FQGNSA. With 0 bases clipped from V and 5 bases from J, the junction kept 4 bases outside the gene matches. The CDR3 length is 15 residues. The CDR3 region is CASSLASGRLDEQYF. The DNA for the CDR3 is TGTGCCAGCAGCTTAGCTAGCGGGAGGTTAGACGAGCAGTACTTC.

This clone was detected only once. The same CDR3 also results from other DNA sequences found in this sample. This chain joins TRBV2 and TRBJ2-4; 9 nucleotides match TRBD1. The CDR3 has 15 residues. Trimming removed 5 bases from V and 1 base from J; junction bases left unmatched: 3. The germline CDR1 and CDR2 sequences are SNHLY and FYNNEI. Here the CDR3 reads CASSSQGAAKNIQYF. The CDR3 DNA follows: TGTGCCAGCAGTTCACAGGGGGCGGCCAAAAACATTCAGTACTTC.

This rearrangement joins TRBV28 to TRBJ2-3; 9 nucleotides align to TRBD1. Germline assignment: CDR1 MDHEN and CDR2 SYDVKM. The CDR3 has 17 amino acids. V lost 2 bases, J lost 4 bases, and 10 bases stayed unmatched. CDR3 protein: CASSLVPSGQGSDTQYF. The CDR3 coding sequence is TGTGCCAGCAGTTTAGTTCCCTCGGGACAGGGTTCAGATACGCAGTATTTT.

The chain is built from TRBV2 and TRBJ2-1; no definite D call. Trimming cost V 6 bases and J 4 bases, with 13 bases left between them. Germline V lookup: CDR1 SNHLY, CDR2 FYNNEI. The CDR3 length is 14 residues. The CDR3 DNA is TGTGCCAGCAGAGCCTTAAGGAGTTACAATGAGCAGTTCTTC. It codes for CASRALRSYNEQFF.

V usage is TRBV5-1 and J usage is TRBJ2-3, with unresolved D. Trimming took 1 base from V and 3 from J, leaving 12 bases between them. CDR1 is SGHRS and CDR2 is YFSETQ in the germline V gene. The length of the CDR3 is 15 residues. The CDR3 coding sequence is TGCGCCAGCAGCTTGAATCCACATGCAACAGATACGCAGTATTTT. This gives the protein CASSLNPHATDTQYF.

The chain is built from TRBV2 and TRBJ1-1; the D is unclear. This CDR3 contains 10 residues. The V end lost 9 bases, the J end lost 12 bases, and 14 bases lay between the germline ends. Germline V gene lookup returns CDR1 SNHLY and CDR2 FYNNEI. Written as DNA, the CDR3 is TGTGCCAGGAGCCCCGACATTACTTTCTTT. Translation: CARSPDITFF.

The chain uses TRBV19 and TRBJ1-5; no firm D call. In germline, CDR1 is LNHDA, CDR2 SQIVND (reference sequence). The V and J ends lost 7 bases and 1 base respectively, with 11 bases between them. This CDR3 is 14 amino acids long. The CDR3 coding sequence is TGTGCCAGTACGAACTACGGCAGCAATCAGCCCCAGCATTTT. It yields the protein CASTNYGSNQPQHF.

The chain couples TRBV7-9 to TRBJ2-7; 11 bases are a match to TRBD2. Germline V gene sequence: CDR1 SEHNR, CDR2 FQNEAQ (reference sequence). Losses at the gene ends were 3 bases for V and 0 bases for J; bases not matched to a gene: 7. CDR3 length: 17 residues. CDR3 coding DNA: TGTGCCAGCAGCTTGTCCATAGCGGGAGGGAGCTCCTACGAGCAGTACTTC. Translated: CASSLSIAGGSSYEQYF.